This T cell receptor beta chain is drawn from a study of blood T cell repertoires in COVID-19. Background on the study: The study drew acute and convalescent COVID-19 samples from the United States, Italy and Spain. In each case, the material was cDNA or gDNA derived from T cells, B-cell-depleted T cells, or PBMCs.

Participants were placed into cohorts based on the clinical history they reported. The CDR3 covers 14 residues. Looked up from germline, CDR1 is KGHSH and CDR2 is LQKENI. The V and J ends lost 3 bases and 4 bases, in that order; junction bases with no gene match: 2. Assay: immunoSEQ multiplex PCR; the TCRdb copy retains only in-frame clones and omits some. The sample carries fewer than 250,000 clones, 85% recorded once. This clonotype was obtained from a woman in her forties or fifties with acute COVID-19. Sequencing used PBMCs or T cells enriched from blood (not recorded which). J is TRBJ1-5 and V is TRBV18; TRBD1 matches at 8 bases. CDR3 sequence reads: CASSPRQGNQPQHF. The CDR3 coding sequence is TGTGCCAGCTCACCCCGACAGGGGAATCAGCCCCAGCATTTT.